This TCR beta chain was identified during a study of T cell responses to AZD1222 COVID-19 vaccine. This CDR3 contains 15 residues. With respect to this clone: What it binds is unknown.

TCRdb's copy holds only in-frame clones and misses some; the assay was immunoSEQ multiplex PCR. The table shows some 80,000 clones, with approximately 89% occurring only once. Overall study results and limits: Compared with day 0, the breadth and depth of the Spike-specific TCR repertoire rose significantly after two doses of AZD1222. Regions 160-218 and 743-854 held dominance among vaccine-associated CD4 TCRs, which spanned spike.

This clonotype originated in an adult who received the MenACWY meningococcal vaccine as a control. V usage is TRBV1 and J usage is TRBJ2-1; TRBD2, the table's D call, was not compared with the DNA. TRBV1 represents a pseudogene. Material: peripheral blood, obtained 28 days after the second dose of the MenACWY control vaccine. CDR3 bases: TGCACCAGCAGCCAAGATATAGCGGCCTGGCGGAAGCAGTTCTTC. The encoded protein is CTSSQDIAAWRKQFF.